The subject of this entry is one T cell receptor beta chain. Its antigen remains unidentified. Base qualities were left out, and no much larger clone turns up one base away. The cohort was made up of about 610 healthy bone marrow donors. Cohort members were all nominally healthy when sampled, although unrecorded immune exposures were likely present. The donor tested CMV seronegative, placing the donor among the 352 seronegative members of the cohort. Every donor gave a peripheral blood sample, and the peripheral blood mononuclear cells from that sample were used for TCR beta sequencing. Genomic DNA extraction from the blood cell samples was performed with the Qiagen DNeasy Blood Extraction Kit. This record belongs to a study of cytomegalovirus exposure and HLA in healthy donors (dated by TCRdb to the late 2010s). Concerning the study at large: An earlier analysis of approximately 590 of the donors reported approximately 300 Gb of sequence data and 100 million to 130 million unique TCR beta sequences from 150 million to 200 million T cells. Donor age, sex, ethnicity and CMV serostatus were compiled alongside the repertoire data. Every repertoire in the discovery cohort had been generated on one and the same sequencing platform. Of the roughly 400 genotyped donors, 65% to 90% were placed in the genetic ancestry cluster associated with self-reported Caucasian donors. Typing coverage varied by locus: roughly 629-630 donors for A, B, C, DRB1 and DQB1; roughly 500 for DQA1; about 600 for DPA1; around 450 for DPB1. About 300 gigabases of sequencing data and tens of millions of unique TCR sequences were included in an early release covering 500 to 750 HLA-typed donors. The later analysis used no new phenotypic data to find candidate immune exposures, relying instead on TCR beta sequences and their occurrence across donors. About five DR-DQ haplotypes were treated as single units for association and clustering because of strong linkage in the cohort. An earlier analysis of 450 to 750 of the donors used high-throughput TCR beta sequencing to judge whether each TCR beta V gene segment behaved as functional or pseudogenic. HLA typing covered class I and class II loci at four-digit resolution. Among around 400 genotyped donors of the cohort, an average of roughly 230,000 unique TCR beta nucleotide sequences was sequenced per donor, of which about 19% were non-productive. Genome-wide SNP genotypes for about 65% of the roughly 670 donors were used in a later genetic analysis, which treated that subset as a discovery cohort. In a later analysis, previously published TCR beta repertoires from 666 donors were re-analyzed and high-resolution HLA genotyping was added so that TCR occurrence patterns could be studied. The study profiled the T cell repertoires of approximately 700 subjects by immunosequencing and related them to cytomegalovirus serostatus. The study aimed to test whether signatures of past pathogen exposure could be identified by cataloging public T cell receptors. A separate validation cohort of approximately 130 different subjects was used in addition to the 666-subject first cohort. To predict cytomegalovirus infection status, the study combined high-throughput TCR immunosequencing, statistical association of individual TCRs with disease status, and machine learning. What the work shows at the level of the full study, not this receptor alone: Because some donors lacked HLA typing at each locus, the association tests relied only on the typed subset. Roughly uniform sequencing depth across donors was assumed in presence/absence analyses, although this assumption may not hold. A group of highly shared sequence variants was considered likely to be a technical artifact of the sequencing pipeline. According to the authors, the approach could potentially be generalized to other disease states and immunological phenotypes. Assigning TCR associations to individual alleles was difficult when HLA alleles, especially DR and DQ, strongly co-occurred. The cohort was sequenced for TCR beta chains only, and without alpha or paired-chain data the features that could be detected were limited. An earlier analysis of approximately 500 of the donors showed that most TCR beta V segments appeared in productive rearrangements either about 87% or about 30% of the time, which broadly matched IMGT annotations. The study gave a list of some 150 TCR beta chains associated with cytomegalovirus. Some IMGT-functional V segments, including TRBV6-2 and TRBV6-3, could not be distinguished by the 87-base-pair reads and were therefore excluded. In both the original and validation cohorts, the classifier was reported to diagnose cytomegalovirus status with high specificity and sensitivity. Most TCR sequences were seen in very few donors, while some public TCRs were found in many individuals. In a later genetic analysis, a missense DCLRE1C variant was associated with V-gene and J-gene trimming of TCR beta chains, and the association was replicated in an independent cohort. Compared with the approximately 720-donor mean, donors in an Asian-associated ancestry cluster had fewer N-insertions in productive TCRs, according to a later genetic analysis. According to a later analysis, most CMV-associated TCR beta chains appeared to be HLA-restricted, and the HLA associations seemed to be driven largely by CMV exposure. According to a later analysis, TCR association rates differed among HLA loci, with DRB1 alleles showing the most associated TCRs and HLA-C alleles showing the fewest. In vitro tests confirmed that three of the cytomegalovirus-associated TCR beta chains recognize cytomegalovirus antigens. According to a later analysis, parvovirus B19, influenza, CMV and Epstein-Barr virus appeared linked to several top co-occurrence clusters. Linkage disequilibrium might explain the correlated functional status among segregating V segments, but an unknown experimental factor could not be ruled out. A later analysis found that HLA-associated TCR beta chains were more clonally expanded and had lower generation probabilities than equally common non-associated chains. Fewer than 20 rarely observed V segments, including chromosome 9 orphons, were excluded from the earlier analysis of approximately 500 of the donors because counts were too low. CMV serostatus was the only immune exposure information available for the cohort. A later analysis associated 15,000 to 20,000 TCR beta sequences with specific HLA alleles at a false discovery rate of 0.05. A further reported finding was that TCR beta sequences accurately predicted the HLA-A and HLA-B alleles for most subjects in the first cohort.

The library was generated by the immunoSEQ multiplex PCR assay. For the multiplex PCR, a mixture combining 60 forward primers for TCR Vbeta segments and 13 reverse primers for TCR Jbeta segments was used. Amplification of the CDR3 region of rearranged TCR beta genes was performed with a multiplex PCR assay on genomic DNA. The amplified TCR beta libraries were sequenced on the Illumina HiSeq System as 87-base-pair reads. The authors processed their data as follows. A later analysis counted some 74 million unique TCR beta chains across the 670 or so repertoires, and roughly 11 million of these chains were shared by at least two donors. Raw reads were error-corrected and collapsed into unique sequences with a nearest-neighbor algorithm that merged closely related sequences to remove PCR and sequencing errors. Alignment of CDR3 sequences to IMGT reference sequences was used to assign V, D and J gene segments. Each retained sequence needed at least a six-nucleotide match to both a V gene segment and a J gene segment. A rearrangement counted as productive if the CDR3 had no stop codons and remained in frame with V and J, and every other rearrangement counted as non-productive. Following IMGT convention, CDR3 was defined as the stretch from the second conserved V-encoded cysteine up to the conserved J-encoded phenylalanine. Sequences without an unambiguous match to a single V gene segment were excluded from the earlier analysis of about 600 of the donors. An earlier analysis of about 590 of the donors classified V segments as functional when productive rearrangements were above 56.7% and as segregating when the standard deviation between donors was above 5%. A statistical classification framework was built for diagnosing cytomegalovirus status from the catalog of TCR beta chain sequences. In a later analysis, TCR nucleotide sequences were compared against IMGT/GENE-DB human TR gene sequences so that V and J genes could be assigned. In a later analysis, CDR3 sequences and most-parsimonious VDJ recombination scenarios were assigned using the TCRdist pipeline. A later analysis defined each TCR beta chain by its CDR3 amino acid sequence plus V-gene family, and excluded reads lacking a unique V-gene family. To address suspected cross-contamination and a sequencing artifact, a later analysis removed roughly 640 highly shared, low-generation-probability nucleotide sequences. In a later analysis, a clonal expansion index for each public chain was calculated from normalized within-repertoire ranks of inferred template counts. In a later analysis, generation probabilities were computed using a VDJ recombination model fitted to out-of-frame rearrangements, and the results were checked against IGoR. A later analysis scored TCR-TCR, TCR-HLA and TCR-CMV co-occurrence with hypergeometric tests, applying a repertoire-size bias correction to TCR pairs. False discovery rates were estimated in a later analysis by permuting HLA or CMV assignments 20 times. A later analysis grouped co-occurring TCRs with DBSCAN, adding TCRdist sequence similarity when clustering within HLA-allele-positive subsets. Repertoires with fewer than 30,000 or more than 120,000 public chains were left out of co-occurrence clustering, as were a handful of repertoires with anomalous nucleotide sharing. TCRdb provides this immuneACCESS table in a form limited to in-frame rearrangements. Some clones are lacking; in checked studies, under half of them reflect an unresolved V gene, and why the rest are absent is not known. V and J calls plus clone size are reproduced from that table; the DNA served to infer D and trimming. The sample has fewer than 350,000 clones on record, roughly 89% of them singletons. In total, the top ten clones hold 2% to 3% of the sample.

Reading from cysteine to phenylalanine, the CDR3 counts 15 amino acids. Of all the DNA, just the CDR3 is kept, 45 bases in frame from base 1. Trimming takes 1 base from V and 6 bases from J, and the germline ends sit 16 bases apart. According to the germline V gene, CDR1 reads SGHRS and CDR2 reads YFSETQ. The chain uses TRBV5-1 and TRBJ1-1; possibly the D gene is TRBD1, per 5 matching bases. The clonotype originates from a woman aged 18-35 years in good health and CMV-seronegative. Sequencing was carried out using PBMCs. The DNA sequence reads TGCGCCAGCAGCTTGTATCCAGGGATGTCGGCTGAAGCTTTCTTT. This gives the protein CASSLYPGMSAEAFF.